Reported below is one T cell receptor (beta chain). Its specificity is unknown. Germline CDR1 LNHNV, CDR2 YYDKDF (reference sequence). V trimming: 0 bases; J trimming: 6 bases; junction bases outside the gene matches: 7. The CDR3 runs to 16 residues. These data belong to a study of cytomegalovirus exposure and HLA in healthy donors. Study conclusions and caveats: No immune exposure information besides CMV serostatus was available. Later work associated fewer than 20,000 TCR beta sequences with HLA alleles at 0.05 false discovery rate.

The PCR ran on 60 Vbeta and 13 Jbeta primers. Only in-frame clones appear in the TCRdb table, and some are missing; sequencing was by immunoSEQ multiplex PCR. Of approximately 170,000 clones listed, around 76% are singletons. The sample was PBMCs. This chain joins TRBV15 and TRBJ1-1, with 10 positions matching TRBD1. This sequence was found in a man in his forties or fifties in good health and CMV-seronegative. This CDR3 reads CATSREEGQGYSEAFF. In nucleotides, the CDR3 is TGTGCCACCAGCAGAGAAGAGGGACAGGGGTACTCTGAAGCTTTCTTT.